This T cell receptor beta chain was retrieved from a study of T cells after yellow fever vaccination. The overall study: Preparation used SMART-Seq v4 Ultra Low Input for the low-cell-number fractions.

Trimming took 1 base from V and 10 from J, leaving 17 bases between them. Germline assignment: CDR1 SGHTA and CDR2 FQGNSA. This CDR3 is built from 15 residues. TCRdb used MiXCR to reprocess the 5' RACE reads, holding one entry per CDR3 protein. The repertoire has under 600,000 distinct CDR3 sequences, roughly 13% of them found once; the top ten carry more than 12%. This clonotype was found many times. This receptor was obtained from a man aged 30 to 39 who received the YFV17D yellow fever vaccine. The chain uses TRBV7-2 and TRBJ2-1; D possibly corresponds to TRBD2 (6 bases). The source was PBMCs, collected on the day of the yellow fever booster vaccination. The CDR3 sequence: CASSLGLVSGREQFF. The CDR3 DNA follows: TGTGCCAGCAGCTTAGGACTAGTCTCGGGTAGGGAGCAGTTCTTC. Using reference TRBV7-2 and TRBJ2-1 for the parts outside the CDR3, the full variable domain is GAGVSQSPSNKVTEKGKDVELRCDPISGHTALYWYRQSLGQGLEFLIYFQGNSAPDKSGLPSDRFSAERTGGSVSTLTIQRTQQEDSAVYLCASSLGLVSGREQFFGPGTRLTVL.